This passage covers 10 T cell receptor beta chains from one sample sequenced in a study of regulatory T cells in long-lasting Graves disease. Combining iRepertoire HTBI primers with Arm-PCR of CDR3 regions, the authors built TCR beta libraries. A single record per CDR3 protein comes from TCRdb applying MiXCR to the multiplex PCR reads. Of a few hundred thousand distinct CDR3 sequences listed, about 15% are singletons. Time point reported: newly diagnosed GD, antithyroid drugs for less than 3 months. TCR sequences were obtained from RNA taken from PBMCs. The same data also contributed to another study, on T cells in Graves' hyperthyroidism and ophthalmopathy.

Here the sequenced sample was peripheral blood mononuclear cells (PBMCs), taken at new diagnosis, from a patient treated with antithyroid drugs. These receptors all come from a woman in her forties with Graves disease.

In its sample, this clonotype was seen many times. V gene TRBV10-3 combines with J gene TRBJ1-6; possibly TRBD1 for D (6 bases). CDR3 length equals 18 residues. Trimming cost V 5 bases and J 0 bases, with 17 bases left between them. The germline V gene has CDR1 ENHRY and CDR2 SYGVKD. Written as DNA, the CDR3 is TGTGCCATCAGTCCCTCGGGGGCCATAGGCTCCTATAATTCACCCCTCCACTTT. This gives the protein CAISPSGAIGSYNSPLHF.

This clonotype has a count of ten or more. The genes are TRBV28 and TRBJ1-5; 8 bases align to TRBD1. The CDR3 has 18 amino acids. Germline CDR1 is MDHEN and CDR2 is SYDVKM. V was clipped by 3 bases and J by 3 bases; unmatched bases: 13. CDR3 loop: CASSFEVGQGDNNQPQHF. The CDR3 DNA reads TGTGCCAGCAGTTTCGAGGTAGGACAGGGTGACAACAATCAGCCCCAGCATTTT.

V is TRBV14 and J is TRBJ2-7; 8 bases are a match to TRBD1. Germline CDR1 and CDR2: SGHDN and FVKESK. The CDR3 is made up of 14 amino acids. The trim removed 4 bases at V and 3 bases at J, leaving 5 bases unmatched. The CDR3 loop is CASSRPGTGYEQYF. CDR3 DNA: TGTGCCAGCAGCCGACCCGGGACAGGCTACGAGCAGTACTTC.

This chain links TRBV3-1 with TRBJ2-3, with a possible D match to TRBD2 (5 bases). V lost 1 base to trimming and J lost 0 bases, with 8 bases between them. Germline V CDR1 and CDR2: LGHDT, YNNKEL (reference sequence). This CDR3 is 15 amino acids long. CDR3 coding DNA: TGTGCCAGCAGCCAAGTAGGCGGGAGCACAGATACGCAGTATTTT. It translates to CASSQVGGSTDTQYF.

This rearrangement joins TRBV20-1 to TRBJ2-1; 11 bases are a match to TRBD2. The CDR3 is made up of 15 amino acids. CDR1 is DFQATT, CDR2 SNEGSKA, per germline (reference sequence). V was pared by 4 bases and J by 5 bases, with 7 bases of the junction left unmatched. The DNA of the CDR3 is TGCAGTGCTAACTGGCCGGGACTAGCGGACAATGAGCAGTTCTTC. Protein product: CSANWPGLADNEQFF.

This clonotype occurred many times. The rearrangement links TRBV2 to TRBJ2-1, with D perhaps matching TRBD1 (5 bases). Germline CDR1 is SNHLY and CDR2 is FYNNEI. The CDR3 runs 16 residues. Trimming removed 9 bases at V and 0 bases at J, with 18 bases between. Written as DNA, the CDR3 is TGTGCCAGTAGAGGTTCAGGGTCGAGCTCCTACAATGAGCAGTTCTTC. Translated, it gives CASRGSGSSSYNEQFF.

The table lists this clonotype with many counts. This sequence joins TRBV24-1 and TRBJ2-7; 10 nucleotides align to TRBD2. The CDR3 has 13 amino acids. Looked up from germline, CDR1 is KGHDR and CDR2 is SFDVKD. V gave up 9 bases and J gave up 6 bases; unmatched junction bases: 7. Written as DNA, the CDR3 is TGTGCCACCTTTGAGCTAGCGGGAGTCGAGCAGTACTTC. Its translation is CATFELAGVEQYF.

V and J are TRBV25-1 and TRBJ1-4; the D gene is possibly TRBD1 (5 bases). The V gene's germline CDR1 is MGHDK and CDR2 SYGVNS. The CDR3 runs 15 residues. Trimming took off 4 bases at V and 5 bases at J, with 14 bases between the two ends. CDR3 in DNA: TGTGCCAGCAGTGGGTCCAGGGAGGAGAATGAAAAACTGTTTTTT. Protein sequence: CASSGSREENEKLFF. The full variable domain, in which reference TRBV25-1 and TRBJ1-4 provide the parts outside the CDR3, is EADIYQTPRYLVIGTGKKITLECSQTMGHDKMYWYQQDPGMELHLIHYSYGVNSTEKGDLSSESTVSRIRTEHFPLTLESARPSHTSQYLCASSGSREENEKLFFGSGTQLSVL.

This clonotype was counted at least ten times. The rearrangement joins TRBV11-1 to TRBJ2-1, with D possibly TRBD2 on 6 matching bases. Trimming cost V 5 bases and J 8 bases, with 7 bases left between them. The CDR3 loop spans 11 amino acids. Looked up from germline, CDR1 is SGHAT and CDR2 is FQDESV (reference sequence). The CDR3 sequence: CASSRDYEQFF. CDR3 in DNA: TGTGCCAGCAGCCGGGACTATGAGCAGTTCTTC.

This clonotype was seen a handful of times. V gene TRBV20-1 combines with J gene TRBJ2-7, with D maybe TRBD1 (6 bases). The V gene's germline CDR1 is DFQATT and CDR2 SNEGSKA (reference sequence). There are 13 residues in the CDR3. V was shortened by 6 bases and J by 6 bases, with 18 bases between the two germline ends. CDR3 nucleotide sequence: TGCAGTGCCCCGGGTTCAGGGGATGGCGAGCAGTACTTC. It yields the protein CSAPGSGDGEQYF.